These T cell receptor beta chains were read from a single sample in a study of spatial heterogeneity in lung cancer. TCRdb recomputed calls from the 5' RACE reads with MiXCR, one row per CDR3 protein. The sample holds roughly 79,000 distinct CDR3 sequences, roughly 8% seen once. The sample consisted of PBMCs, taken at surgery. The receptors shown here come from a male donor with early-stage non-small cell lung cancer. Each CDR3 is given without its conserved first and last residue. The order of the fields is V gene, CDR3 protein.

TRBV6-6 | ASSYSKGKNTEAF
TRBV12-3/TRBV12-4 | ASRGDSPGSNSPLH
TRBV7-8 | ASRSDRETEAF
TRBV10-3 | AISETVPSNQPQH
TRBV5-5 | ASSPDGLYGYT
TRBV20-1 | SAREGWVGEKLF
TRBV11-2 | ASSPSGGRTSYGYT
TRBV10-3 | AIRDNSVSSYEQY
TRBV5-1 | ASSLDRVNTEAF
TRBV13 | ASRGTTDTQY
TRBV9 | ASGEANYGYT
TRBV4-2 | ASSQERTGTYEQY
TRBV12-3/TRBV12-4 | ASSLIGPRNEQF
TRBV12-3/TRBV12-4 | ASSPPPDTSASYNSPLH
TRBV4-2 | ASSQGIAGVLNEQF
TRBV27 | ASSSLASHGPDTQY